Each of the 21 T cell receptor beta chains below was sequenced from the same sample in a study of identical twins. One entry per CDR3 protein, called by TCRdb with MiXCR from the 5' RACE reads. This table has some 250,000 distinct CDR3 sequences, over 5.5% appearing once. The same sample was also used in a study of T cells expressing NK-cell markers.

The material sequenced was CD8+ T cells sorted from blood. These receptors were taken from a woman younger than 30 in good health.

This clonotype was counted many times. V is TRBV6-2 or TRBV6-3 and J is TRBJ2-1, with D maybe TRBD2 (6 bases). Germline CDR1 is MNHEY and CDR2 is SVGEGT. V was cut by 2 bases and J by 6 bases, with 11 bases left in between. CDR3 length: 14 amino acids. CDR3 coding DNA: TGTGCCAGCAGTTACGGGGGGAGGTTCAATGAGCAGTTCTTC. Its translation: CASSYGGRFNEQFF.

V and J are TRBV12-3 or TRBV12-4 and TRBJ1-1, with TRBD1 identical over 7 bases. The V segment lost 7 bases and the J segment 3 bases; nucleotides outside the gene matches: 14. This CDR3 spans 16 amino acids. The CDR3 reads CASTSGGAPGDTEAFF. The CDR3 nucleotides are TGTGCCAGCACCTCAGGGGGGGCGCCGGGGGACACTGAAGCTTTCTTT.

This chain connects TRBV27 to TRBJ2-7, with 7 nucleotides matching TRBD2. The CDR3 covers 14 residues. J gave up 4 bases and V 2 bases, and 5 bases lay outside the gene matches. The germline V gene encodes CDR1 MNHEY and CDR2 SMNVEV (reference sequence). CDR3 protein: CASSLKASGYEQYF. CDR3 in DNA: TGTGCCAGCAGTTTAAAGGCTAGCGGTTACGAGCAGTACTTC.

The chain has TRBV5-6 and TRBJ1-5; D is undetermined. CDR3 length: 14 residues. Germline CDR1 and CDR2: SGHDT and YYEEEE. Deletions cut 2 bases from V and 6 bases from J, with 12 bases between. The CDR3 loop reads CASSFGEVGQPQHF. The CDR3 DNA is TGTGCCAGCAGCTTCGGGGAGGTCGGTCAGCCCCAGCATTTT.

Ten or more counts support this clonotype. The junction differs from germline at one of its ends, possibly a read error. The chain has TRBV12-3 or TRBV12-4 and TRBJ2-3, with 8 bases identical to TRBD2. The CDR3 is 14 residues long. The CDR3, as DNA: TGTGCCAGCAGCTTAGCGGGGCCCACAGATACGCAGTATTTT. Protein product: CASSLAGPTDTQYF.

This clonotype was recorded a few times. The genes are TRBV29-1 and TRBJ1-1; weak D call: TRBD1 (5 bases). This CDR3 comprises 13 residues. Germline V CDR1 and CDR2: SQVTM, ANQGSEA. V was pared by 7 bases and J by 6 bases, with 18 bases between. The CDR3 DNA follows: TGCAGCGCTGGGAAGACAGCGCGGGCTGAAGCTTTCTTT. Its protein product is CSAGKTARAEAFF. The whole variable domain, filled in from reference TRBV29-1 and TRBJ1-1, reads SAVISQKPSRDICQRGTSLTIQCQVDSQVTMMFWYRQQPGQSLTLIATANQGSEATYESGFVIDKFPISRPNLTFSTLTVSNMSPEDSSIYLCSAGKTARAEAFFGQGTRLTVV.

This clonotype was picked up a small number of times. The chain carries TRBV6-1 and TRBJ2-3; 10 bases are shared with TRBD2. CDR3 length: 16 residues. J was trimmed by 5 bases and V by 7 bases; bases with no gene match: 12. CDR1 is MNHNS, CDR2 SASEGT, per germline. The CDR3 DNA follows: TGTGCCAGCAAAATTCGAGCGGGAGGGCGGGGAGATACGCAGTATTTT. Amino acids: CASKIRAGGRGDTQYF.

The V gene is TRBV27, the J gene TRBJ1-1; tentative D call: TRBD1 (5 bases). Germline-derived CDR1 and CDR2 are MNHEY and SMNVEV (reference sequence). Trimming shortened V by 6 bases and J by 4 bases, and 15 bases separated the two germline ends. CDR3 length: 14 residues. CDR3 amino acids: CASSYFGGSTEAFF. For the CDR3, the DNA is TGTGCCAGCAGCTATTTCGGGGGGAGCACTGAAGCTTTCTTT.

The J gene is TRBJ2-7, the V gene TRBV29-1; perhaps TRBD2 as D (6 bases). The CDR3 extends over 13 amino acids. V shed 3 bases and J shed 6 bases, with 15 bases lying between them. Germline values: CDR1 SQVTM, CDR2 ANQGSEA. CDR3 protein: CSVEHRRAGEQYF. In nucleotides, the CDR3 is TGCAGCGTTGAGCACAGGAGGGCCGGCGAGCAGTACTTC.

This clonotype has more than one count but fewer than ten. The genes are TRBV25-1 and TRBJ2-7; the D call may be TRBD1 or TRBD2 (5 bases each). Between the trimmed V and J ends, which lost 1 base and 5 bases, there was a span of 6 bases. The CDR3 is 12 residues long. Germline CDR1 is MGHDK and CDR2 is SYGVNS. CDR3 sequence (DNA): TGTGCCAGCAGTGAATGGGGGAACGAGCAGTACTTC. This gives the protein CASSEWGNEQYF.

In the case of this clonotype: This may arise from a read error, as a much more abundant clone is one base away. The chain joins TRBV9 to TRBJ2-2; 10 nucleotides agree with TRBD2. Germline CDR1 SGDLS, CDR2 YYNGEE. The CDR3 sequence is 19 residues long. Here the CDR3 DNA reads TGTGCCAGCAGCCCTGGACTAGCGGAACTACCACGGGACACCGGGGAGCTGCTTTTT. This sequence encodes CASSPGLAELPRDTGELLF.

This clonotype was seen at least ten times. The chain employs TRBV13 and TRBJ2-6; 7 bases line up with TRBD1. CDR1 is PRHDT, CDR2 FYEKMQ, per germline (reference sequence). The V and J ends lost 6 bases and 0 bases, in that order; junction bases with no gene match: 5. This CDR3 has 16 residues. The CDR3 here is CASRDRPSSGANVLTF. For the CDR3, the DNA is TGTGCCAGCAGGGACAGGCCTTCCTCTGGGGCCAACGTCCTGACTTTC.

The CDR3 here is CASNPSSNLYTEAFF. Written as DNA, the CDR3 is TGTGCCAGCAACCCGAGCTCGAACCTCTACACTGAAGCTTTCTTT. The V and J genes are TRBV28 and TRBJ1-1; no clear D gene. CDR3 size: 15 residues. Germline V gene data show CDR1 as MDHEN and CDR2 as SYDVKM. Deletions cut 7 bases from V and 3 bases from J, with 18 bases between.

This clonotype was observed at least ten times. CDR3 sequence (DNA): TGTGCCAGCAGTGACAGCCACACTGAAGCTTTCTTT. Amino acid sequence: CASSDSHTEAFF. The chain combines TRBV27 with TRBJ1-1; tentative D call: TRBD1 (5 bases). The germline V gene has CDR1 MNHEY and CDR2 SMNVEV (reference sequence). Trimming removed 5 bases from V and 3 bases from J, with 7 bases in between. The CDR3 runs 12 residues.

V gene TRBV11-1 combines with J gene TRBJ2-1; 13 bases match TRBD2. With 4 bases clipped from V and 0 bases from J, the junction kept 9 bases outside the gene matches. The CDR3 is 19 residues long. Germline CDR1 is SGHAT and CDR2 is FQDESV (reference sequence). CDR3 in amino acids: CASSSRLAGGLGSYNEQFF. CDR3 sequence (DNA): TGTGCCAGCAGCTCAAGACTAGCGGGAGGTCTCGGCTCCTACAATGAGCAGTTCTTC. The full variable domain, completed using reference TRBV11-1 and TRBJ2-1, is EAEVAQSPRYKITEKSQAVAFWCDPISGHATLYWYRQILGQGPELLVQFQDESVVDDSQLPKDRFSAERLKGVDSTLKIQPAELGDSAMYLCASSSRLAGGLGSYNEQFFGPGTRLTVL.

The rearrangement links TRBV14 to TRBJ2-5; D is possibly TRBD2 (5 bases). Germline CDR1 and CDR2: SGHDN and FVKESK. This CDR3 comprises 14 residues. V lost 4 bases and J lost 5, with 14 bases in between. The CDR3, as DNA: TGTGCCAGCAGCCTAGCGCCGCTTGGGGAGACCCAGTACTTC. Its protein is CASSLAPLGETQYF.

This clonotype was counted between two and nine times. This chain uses TRBV20-1 with TRBJ2-7, with D hard to call. Germline CDR1 and CDR2: DFQATT and SNEGSKA (reference sequence). CDR3 length: 17 residues. V lost 1 base and J lost 2, with 21 bases in between. CDR3: CSARGVVSTPLAYEQYF. CDR3 DNA sequence: TGCAGTGCTAGAGGGGTGGTCTCAACCCCCCTTGCCTACGAGCAGTACTTC.

The chain recombines TRBV4-2 with TRBJ2-7; possibly TRBD2 for D (6 bases). This CDR3 has 14 amino acids. Germline values: CDR1 LGHNA, CDR2 YNFKEQ. V was cut by 4 bases and J by 4 bases, with 14 bases left in between. DNA of the CDR3: TGTGCCAGCAGCCGGGACTCCGGCGGGTACGAGCAGTACTTC. Amino acid sequence: CASSRDSGGYEQYF.

This clonotype was counted between two and nine times. The rearrangement links TRBV29-1 to TRBJ1-2; D is unclear. CDR3 length: 11 amino acids. Germline assignment: CDR1 SQVTM and CDR2 ANQGSEA. Trimming took 0 bases from V and 5 from J, leaving 4 bases between them. CDR3 protein: CSVEETYGYTF. CDR3 nucleotides: TGCAGCGTTGAAGAGACTTATGGCTACACCTTC.

CDR3 nucleotide sequence: TGTGCCAGCAGCTTCCCCAGGGGTGAGCAGTACTTC. Protein product: CASSFPRGEQYF. The rearrangement joins TRBV27 to TRBJ2-7; D might be TRBD1 (6 bases). Germline-derived CDR1 and CDR2 are MNHEY and SMNVEV (reference sequence). The CDR3 is made up of 12 amino acids. Trimming took off 6 bases at V and 7 bases at J, with 13 bases between the two ends.

This clonotype occurred many times. The V gene is TRBV5-1, the J gene TRBJ2-7, with D possibly TRBD2 on 7 matching bases. CDR1 SGHRS and CDR2 YFSETQ come from the germline V gene. V lost 7 bases, J lost 9 bases, and 20 bases lay in between. The CDR3 has 13 residues. For the CDR3, the DNA is TGCGCCAGCCGGGGGGACATCGTTTCTTGGCAGTACTTC. Amino acid sequence: CASRGDIVSWQYF. Filled out from reference TRBV5-1 and TRBJ2-7, the complete variable domain reads KAGVTQTPRYLIKTRGQQVTLSCSPISGHRSVSWYQQTPGQGLQFLFEYFSETQRNKGNFPGRFSGRQFSNSRSEMNVSTLELGDSALYLCASRGDIVSWQYFGPGTRLTVT.